This TCR beta chain stems from a study of siplizumab effects on memory and regulatory T cells. Study observations and caveats: Naive T cells appeared more varied than memory cells and looked like key alloresponse contributors.

This clone has just one count. Its antigen is not known. Germline assignment: CDR1 MDHEN and CDR2 SYDVKM. The CDR3 length is 14 residues. V lost 5 bases and J 7 bases, leaving 14 bases between the germline ends. Generated by immunoSEQ multiplex PCR, the TCRdb table keeps only in-frame clones and is missing some. The sample lists approximately 97,000 clones; around nine tenths were seen once. This chain joins TRBV28 and TRBJ1-4; no clear D gene. This TCR was sampled from a human donor in good health. What was sequenced was CD4+ T cells sorted from blood. This CDR3 is CASSRVLNGEKLFF. The CDR3 DNA sequence: TGTGCCAGCAGTCGGGTTCTGAATGGTGAAAAACTGTTTTTT.